The clone carrying this T cell receptor (beta chain) was seen a handful of times. Antigen unknown. The sample belongs to a study of cytomegalovirus exposure and HLA in healthy donors. Notes on the study in general: What a later analysis reportedly showed was that an Asian-associated ancestry cluster had fewer N-insertions than the roughly 700-donor mean. Overall, roughly 150 TCR beta chains were annotated as cytomegalovirus-associated.

PCR primers comprised 60 Vbeta and 13 Jbeta primers. Only in-frame clones appear in the TCRdb table, and some are missing; sequencing was by immunoSEQ multiplex PCR. The top ten clones hold roughly 14% of a sample with fewer than 90,000 clones, around 75% of them seen once. This sequence originates from a woman aged 35 to 49 in good health and CMV-seropositive. The sequencing input was PBMCs.

CDR3: CASSLPGFYTEAFF. CDR3 coding DNA: TGTGCCAGCAGTCTCCCAGGGTTCTACACTGAAGCTTTCTTT. The V call is TRBV25-1, the J call TRBJ1-1, with D possibly TRBD1 on 5 matching bases. Between the trimmed V and J ends, which lost 5 bases and 3 bases, there was a span of 13 bases. The CDR3 is 14 amino acids. Germline CDR1 MGHDK, CDR2 SYGVNS.